Presented here are 13 T cell receptor beta chains from one specimen sequenced in a study of cytomegalovirus exposure and HLA in healthy donors. The assay was immunoSEQ multiplex PCR, and TCRdb's table has in-frame clones only and misses some. The table lists approximately 280,000 clones, 65% to 90% of them singletons. The sequenced material came from PBMCs. All receptors come from a woman aged 18-29 years in good health and CMV-seronegative.

This rearrangement joins TRBV5-1 to TRBJ2-1; D gene unclear. Trimming stripped 0 bases from V and 7 bases from J, with 11 bases between. The germline gives CDR1 SGHRS, CDR2 YFSETQ. The CDR3 spans 14 residues. The CDR3 loop reads CASSLGHTANEQFF. The CDR3, as DNA: TGCGCCAGCAGCTTGGGACACACGGCTAATGAGCAGTTCTTC.

CDR3 sequence (DNA): TGTGCCAGCAGCGTAAGCGAGACGGAGACCCAGTACTTC. It codes for CASSVSETETQYF. The chain employs TRBV5-4 and TRBJ2-5; D is unresolved. CDR1 and CDR2 from the germline V gene are SGHNT and YYREEE (reference sequence). V shed 4 bases and J shed 5 bases, with 12 bases lying between them. The CDR3 is 13 residues long.

The V call is TRBV2, the J call TRBJ1-2, with 7 nucleotides matching TRBD1. This CDR3 comprises 15 residues. The germline V gene encodes CDR1 SNHLY and CDR2 FYNNEI. The V segment lost 6 bases and the J segment 6 bases; nucleotides outside the gene matches: 13. CDR3: CASREGWRGLDGYTF. The CDR3 DNA is TGTGCCAGCAGGGAGGGATGGAGGGGGCTTGATGGCTACACCTTC.

The chain employs TRBV7-9 and TRBJ2-7, with 14 positions matching TRBD2. The germline V gene encodes CDR1 SEHNR and CDR2 FQNEAQ (reference sequence). With V trimmed by 5 bases and J by 10 bases, 7 bases remained unmatched. The CDR3 totals 14 residues. Written as DNA, the CDR3 is TGTGCCAGCAGCATTCCGGGACTAGCGGGAGTTCAGTACTTC. This gives the protein CASSIPGLAGVQYF.

This clone appeared a few times. This chain connects TRBV6-5 to TRBJ1-2; D ambiguous. This CDR3 spans 14 amino acids. Looked up from germline, CDR1 is MNHEY and CDR2 is SVGAGI. V lost 4 bases to trimming and J lost 8 bases, with 17 bases between them. CDR3 amino acids: CASSWSSTGLGYTF. CDR3 coding DNA: TGTGCCAGCAGTTGGTCCTCTACGGGTTTAGGCTACACCTTC.

The genes are TRBV5-1 and TRBJ1-2; D is possibly TRBD1 (6 bases). The germline V gene has CDR1 SGHRS and CDR2 YFSETQ. Between the trimmed V and J ends, which lost 0 bases and 7 bases, there was a span of 10 bases. CDR3 length equals 13 residues. DNA of the CDR3: TGCGCCAGCAGCTTGGGGGGGCATGGTGGCTACACCTTC. Translated: CASSLGGHGGYTF.

The V and J genes are TRBV30 and TRBJ1-5; 10 bases are shared with TRBD1. The length of the CDR3 is 18 residues. Germline V CDR1 and CDR2: GTSNPN, SVGIG (reference sequence). With V trimmed by 2 bases and J by 5 bases, 15 bases remained unmatched. The CDR3 sequence: CAWSPRPDRGPGDQPQHF. The CDR3, as DNA: TGTGCCTGGAGTCCCAGGCCTGACAGGGGGCCAGGTGATCAGCCCCAGCATTTT.

V and J are TRBV30 and TRBJ2-1; 13 bases fit TRBD2. The germline V gene encodes CDR1 GTSNPN and CDR2 SVGIG (reference sequence). The V and J ends lost 3 bases and 8 bases, in that order; junction bases with no gene match: 1. The CDR3 length is 13 residues. The CDR3 reads CAWRGLAGYEQFF. The CDR3 coding sequence is TGTGCCTGGAGGGGACTAGCGGGGTATGAGCAGTTCTTC. The full variable domain, completed using reference TRBV30 and TRBJ2-1, is SQTIHQWPATLVQPVGSPLSLECTVEGTSNPNLYWYRQAAGRGLQLLFYSVGIGQISSEVPQNLSASRPQDRQFILSSKKLLLSDSGFYLCAWRGLAGYEQFFGPGTRLTVL.

The chain has TRBV2 and TRBJ1-2, with D possibly matching TRBD1 (5 bases). Between the trimmed V and J ends, which lost 4 bases and 4 bases, there was a span of 7 bases. Looked up from germline, CDR1 is SNHLY and CDR2 is FYNNEI. CDR3 size: 12 residues. The CDR3 region is CASSVDSYGYTF. The CDR3 DNA follows: TGTGCCAGCAGTGTCGACAGCTATGGCTACACCTTC.

This chain uses TRBV10-3 with TRBJ2-3; TRBD2 matches 7 bases. Germline V gene data show CDR1 as ENHRY and CDR2 as SYGVKD. The V gene end was trimmed by 8 bases and the J gene end by 3 bases; junction bases not matched to a gene: 5. The CDR3 covers 13 residues. CDR3 coding DNA: TGTGCCATCCACCCCGGGGGGACAGATACGCAGTATTTT. Translation gives CAIHPGGTDTQYF.

The table lists this clone with a count of one. This chain joins TRBV4-2 and TRBJ1-5; perhaps TRBD1 as D (5 bases). CDR3 length: 17 amino acids. The V and J ends lost 1 base and 4 bases respectively, with 17 bases between them. Germline-derived CDR1 and CDR2 are LGHNA and YNFKEQ. The chain's CDR3 is CASSQGGFRGGNQPQHF. Here the CDR3 DNA reads TGTGCCAGCAGCCAAGGCGGGTTTCGGGGGGGTAATCAGCCCCAGCATTTT.

J is TRBJ2-7 and V is TRBV6-5, with D possibly TRBD1 on 6 matching bases. V dropped 5 bases and J dropped 3 bases, with 11 bases sitting between them. This CDR3 comprises 13 residues. CDR1 MNHEY and CDR2 SVGAGI come from the germline V gene. The CDR3 sequence is CASSLEGVYEQYF. As DNA, the CDR3 is TGTGCCAGCAGTCTAGAGGGGGTCTACGAGCAGTACTTC.

The chain's CDR3 is CASSTAQGAHVQPQHF. The DNA of the CDR3 is TGTGCCAGCAGTACTGCACAGGGGGCGCACGTTCAGCCCCAGCATTTT. The chain combines TRBV27 with TRBJ1-5; 9 nucleotides line up with TRBD1. This CDR3 is built from 16 residues. After removal of 5 bases from V and 6 bases from J, the junction contained 11 bases not matched to a gene. Per the germline V gene, CDR1 is MNHEY and CDR2 is SMNVEV (reference sequence).